The next 22 T cell receptor beta chains were all read from a single sample in a study of tumor-infiltrating lymphocytes in primary liver carcinoma. From 500 ng of total RNA, TCR beta-specific cDNA was reverse-transcribed using a constant-region primer. Researchers made the TCR beta libraries by running three nested multiplex PCR rounds with slightly modified ARM-PCR. The first two PCR rounds used TRBV1-TRBV30 primers with a Cbeta primer, approximately 10 cycles each. A single record per CDR3 protein comes from TCRdb applying MiXCR to the multiplex PCR reads. The table shows roughly 120,000 distinct CDR3 sequences, with 64% occurring only once. Co-extracted RNA and DNA came from approximately 20-30 mg of unsorted bulk tissue. The sequencing input was liver tumor tissue from sampling region 3. Indicated subset: tumor region T3, left-lateral pole. These receptors originate from a woman in her fifties or sixties with primary liver carcinoma and hepatitis B virus infection.

CDR3 in amino acids: CASSLLNKNNGCTF. The DNA of the CDR3 is TGTGCCAGCAGTTTACTCAACAAGAACAATGGCTGTACCTTC. V gene TRBV28 combines with J gene TRBJ1-2; no definite D call. Germline V gene lookup returns CDR1 MDHEN and CDR2 SYDVKM. This CDR3 spans 14 amino acids. V was shortened by 2 bases and J by 14 bases, with 21 bases between the two germline ends.

This clonotype was detected once. This rearrangement joins TRBV5-1 to TRBJ2-5, with 12 bases aligning to TRBD2. V trimming: 4 bases; J trimming: 1 base; junction bases outside the gene matches: 5. In germline, CDR1 is SGHRS, CDR2 YFSETQ. The CDR3 contains 16 residues. The CDR3 DNA follows: TGCGCCAGCAGCGTCGGGACTAGCGGGCGCCAAGAGACCCAGTACTTC. It translates to CASSVGTSGRQETQYF.

J is TRBJ2-1 and V is TRBV20-1, with D possibly being TRBD2 (6 bases). The ends were cut back, 2 bases at V and 3 bases at J, with 20 bases in the middle. This CDR3 region has 17 residues. Germline V CDR1 and CDR2: DFQATT, SNEGSKA (reference sequence). CDR3 sequence (DNA): TGCAGTGCTAGATGGGGTCCTGGCGGGATCCTCTACAATGAGCAGTTCTTC. Translation gives CSARWGPGGILYNEQFF.

Regarding this clonotype: With a much larger clone just one base away, this may be a read error. The CDR3: CASSPEEFEQFF. CDR3 sequence (DNA): TGTGCCAGCAGCCCTGAGGAGTTTGAGCAGTTCTTC. The gene calls are TRBV12-3 or TRBV12-4 and TRBJ2-1; the D is unclear. V gave up 6 bases and J gave up 9 bases, with 12 bases separating them. The CDR3 length is 12 residues.

This sequence joins TRBV6-1 and TRBJ2-7; D may match TRBD1 or TRBD2 (5 bases each). The CDR3 totals 14 residues. Trimming shortened V by 0 bases and J by 13 bases, and 19 bases separated the two germline ends. CDR1 and CDR2 from the germline V gene are MNHNS and SASEGT. CDR3 sequence: CASSEAFEGYAQYF. CDR3 in DNA: TGTGCCAGCAGTGAAGCTTTCGAGGGGTACGCACAATACTTC.

Regarding this clonotype: An end of the junction does not agree with germline; a read error may underlie this. The genes are TRBV12-3 or TRBV12-4 and TRBJ1-1; TRBD1 might be the D (5 bases). The CDR3 runs to 17 residues. CDR3 DNA sequence: TGTGCCAGCAGTTTAAGGGGAAGGGCCATTGGGAACGCTGAAGCTTTCTTT. Amino acid sequence: CASSLRGRAIGNAEAFF.

The CDR3 spells CASPSRQGGNTIYF. CDR3 nucleotides: TGTGCCAGCCCCAGTCGGCAGGGAGGAAACACCATATATTTT. The chain employs TRBV7-9 and TRBJ1-3; perhaps TRBD1 as D (5 bases). Germline lookup yields CDR1 SEHNR and CDR2 FQNEAQ (reference sequence). The length of the CDR3 is 14 residues. V lost 8 bases to trimming and J lost 4 bases, with 15 bases between them.

This clonotype was detected only a few times. Possible read error: a much larger clone is one base away. The J gene is TRBJ1-6, the V gene TRBV29-1; D gene ambiguous. Between the trimmed V and J ends, which lost 4 bases and 12 bases, there was a span of 16 bases. CDR3 length equals 13 residues. CDR1 is SQVTM and CDR2 is ANQGSEA in the germline V gene. The CDR3, as DNA: TGCAGCGTTGTGGAGGCGGCGACGGGACCCCTCCACTTT. It codes for CSVVEAATGPLHF.

The CDR3 DNA reads TGTGCCAGCGCTTTAGAGGCAGGGCCGGGACTAGCGTACAATGAGCAGTTCTTC. Encoded protein: CASALEAGPGLAYNEQFF. The chain joins TRBV12-3 or TRBV12-4 to TRBJ2-1; TRBD2 aligns across 10 bases. This CDR3 is built from 18 residues. V was pared by 8 bases and J by 4 bases, with 17 bases of the junction left unmatched.

The chain has TRBV2 and TRBJ1-2; a weak D match, TRBD1 (6 bases). The CDR3 covers 12 residues. Germline CDR1 SNHLY, CDR2 FYNNEI. V lost 6 bases, J lost 12 bases, and 17 bases lay in between. In DNA, the CDR3 is TGTGCCAGCAGAGTGACGGGGGGCTGGGACACCTTC. It specifies CASRVTGGWDTF.

This clonotype was counted between two and nine times. A much larger clonotype is one base distant, so this may be a read error. V and J are TRBV6-1 and TRBJ1-5; no clear D gene. Germline V gene data show CDR1 as MNHNS and CDR2 as SASEGT. Trimming took 6 bases from V and 0 from J, leaving 12 bases between them. This CDR3 contains 15 residues. In DNA form, the CDR3 reads TGTGCCAGCAGAGAGTCAGGAGATAGCAATCAGCCCCAGCATTTT. As protein: CASRESGDSNQPQHF.

Comment on this clonotype: The junction does not match germline at one end; this may be a read error. The rearrangement uses TRBV4-2 and TRBJ1-1; D remains ambiguous. Germline CDR1 and CDR2: LGHNA and YNFKEQ. The CDR3 totals 15 residues. As DNA, the CDR3 is TGTGCCACCAGCCAAGAAGAGGGTTTGGGCACTGAGGCTTTCTTT. As protein: CATSQEEGLGTEAFF.

Turning to this clonotype: The germline gene is not matched at one end of the junction; a read error may be the cause. The chain couples TRBV5-5 to TRBJ2-1, with TRBD2 as a possible D gene (6 bases). The CDR3 length is 15 residues. Germline CDR1 SGHKS, CDR2 YYEKEE (reference sequence). The CDR3 DNA reads as TGTGCCAGCAGCAAAACGGGACTTTATTCTAATGAGCACTTCTTC. This codes for CASSKTGLYSNEHFF.

On this clonotype: At one end, the junction sequence differs from germline, possibly due to a read error. The chain has TRBV4-2 and TRBJ2-7; D remains unclear. Germline V CDR1 and CDR2: LGHNA, YNFKEQ. The CDR3 extends over 15 amino acids. This chain's CDR3 is CVSSQYLSNAYEQYF. CDR3 in DNA: TGTGTCAGCAGCCAGTATCTGTCGAACGCCTACGAGCAGTACTTT.

As to this clonotype: A junction end diverges from the germline sequence, so it may reflect a read error. The chain joins TRBV7-8 to TRBJ2-1; tentatively, D is TRBD2 (5 bases). There are 16 residues in the CDR3. CDR1 SGHVS and CDR2 FQNEAQ come from the germline V gene. The CDR3 DNA is TGTGCTAGCCGCCCGATGGGAGCGGCCTCGAACAATGAGCAGCTCTTC. This gives the protein CASRPMGAASNNEQLF.

For this clonotype: Because it lacks the conserved phenylalanine or tryptophan at the end, this CDR3 is likely a read error. The DNA is left out, because the CDR3 cannot be placed on it with certainty; the CDR3 is given as TCRdb lists it. The V and J genes are TRBV6-2 or TRBV6-3 and TRBJ2-6. The CDR3 contains 15 residues when both ends are counted. Germline values: CDR1 MNHEY, CDR2 SVGEGT. The CDR3 loop is CASSPLGSGANVLTL.

This clonotype was seen a few times. One end of the junction fails to match germline, which may point to a read error. The rearrangement joins TRBV29-1 to TRBJ2-7; possible D gene TRBD2, 6 bases. This CDR3 has 14 residues. Germline loops: CDR1 SQVTM, CDR2 ANQGSEA. DNA for the CDR3: TGCAGCGTTGGGGGACTGGCAGCCCCCTACGAGCGGTACTTC. Translation gives CSVGGLAAPYERYF.

A note on this clonotype: A single base separates this from a much larger clone, so it may be a read error. No conserved phenylalanine or tryptophan ends this CDR3, so it is likely a read error. V and J are TRBV25-1 and TRBJ1-1, with a possible D match to TRBD1 (5 bases). Trimming took 7 bases from V and 9 from J, leaving 12 bases between them. Looked up from germline, CDR1 is MGHDK and CDR2 is SYGVNS. The CDR3 has 11 amino acids. Here the CDR3 DNA reads TGTGCCAGCAATTCCGGGACCAAAGCTTTCTCT. It yields the protein CASNSGTKAFS.

This clonotype was observed once. The junction departs from germline at one end; a sequencing error may be responsible. The chain joins TRBV29-1 to TRBJ2-7; D is perhaps TRBD1 or TRBD2 (5 bases each). The CDR3 runs 12 residues. From germline, CDR1 is SQVTM and CDR2 ANQGSEA. CDR3 amino acids: CSVFRGTYDQYF. DNA for the CDR3: TGTAGCGTTTTTAGGGGAACCTACGATCAGTACTTC.

As concerns this clonotype: Given the absence of the conserved phenylalanine or tryptophan at the CDR3 end, a read error is likely. The genes are TRBV11-2 and TRBJ2-2, with 7 bases identical to TRBD2. CDR1 is SGHAT, CDR2 FQNNGV, per germline. The CDR3 totals 14 residues. The CDR3 coding sequence is TGTGCCAGCAGTTTAGCGGGTGGCACCGGGGAACTGTTTTTG. This sequence encodes CASSLAGGTGELFL.

The chain carries TRBV4-2 and TRBJ2-1; TRBD2 matches 7 bases. V shed 7 bases, J shed 3 bases, and the junction held 6 bases outside the gene matches. Germline V CDR1 and CDR2: LGHNA, YNFKEQ. The CDR3 runs 14 residues. CDR3 in amino acids: CASIRGDFYNEQFF. Here the CDR3 DNA reads TGTGCCAGCATCCGGGGGGACTTCTACAATGAGCAGTTCTTC.

In the case of this clonotype: A much larger clone sits a single nucleotide away, making a read error possible. The chain joins TRBV5-1 to TRBJ2-5; D possibly uses TRBD1 or TRBD2 (6 bases each). The germline V gene encodes CDR1 SGHRS and CDR2 YFSETQ. The CDR3 runs to 16 residues. The CDR3 DNA follows: TGCGCCAGCAGCTTGGTCCGCGGGACACAACAAGAGATCCAGTACTTC. Translated, it gives CASSLVRGTQQEIQYF.